Sequencing of this T cell receptor beta chain was carried out in a study of cytomegalovirus exposure and HLA in healthy donors. The PCR contained 60 Vbeta and 13 Jbeta primers. The data were produced by immunoSEQ multiplex PCR, yet TCRdb's version contains in-frame clones alone and is incomplete. The repertoire has under 200,000 clones, approximately 84% of them found once; the top ten carry 0.8% to 1.3%. V dropped 2 bases and J dropped 7; count of bases not matched to a gene: 6. CDR3 length: 15 amino acids. Germline CDR1 is MNHNS and CDR2 is SASEGT. The receptor was isolated from a man aged 30 to 39 in good health and CMV-seronegative. The chain links TRBV6-1 to TRBJ2-2; 8 bases fit TRBD2. Sequencing input: PBMCs. CDR3 region: CASSELRGGVGELFF. The CDR3 coding sequence is TGTGCCAGCAGTGAACTCCGGGGGGGCGTCGGGGAGCTGTTTTTT.